The clone carrying this TCR beta chain is labeled as medium-sized (0.01 to 0.1%). Antigen specificity is unknown. The V and J ends lost 5 bases and 0 bases respectively, with 8 bases between them. Looked up from germline, CDR1 is PRHDT and CDR2 is FYEKMQ (reference sequence). This CDR3 is 13 amino acids long. Rearranged V-D-J TRB sequences were amplified with a mixed TRB-A/B primer pool. TCRdb reanalysed the multiplex PCR reads using MiXCR and keeps one entry per CDR3 protein. The sample consists of around 740 distinct CDR3 sequences, under 25% of them appearing once. These data are taken from a study of T cell repertoires in aging, cancer and after chemotherapy. Overall study: Chronic lymphocytic leukemia patients on fludarabine- or bendamustine-based regimens gave paired samples before and after chemotherapy.

Amplification of TCR beta used genomic DNA extracted from peripheral blood. Study-wide results and caveats: Lymphoid organ infiltration in hematological cancer patients may impair thymic emigration or peripheral T cell expansion.

Sequencing was carried out using blood. This chain links TRBV13 with TRBJ2-7, with D tentatively TRBD1 (5 bases). This sequence originates from a human donor with a blood cancer. This chain's CDR3 is CASSPGFSYEQYF. The CDR3 coding sequence is TGTGCCAGCAGCCCAGGGTTCTCCTACGAGCAGTACTTC.